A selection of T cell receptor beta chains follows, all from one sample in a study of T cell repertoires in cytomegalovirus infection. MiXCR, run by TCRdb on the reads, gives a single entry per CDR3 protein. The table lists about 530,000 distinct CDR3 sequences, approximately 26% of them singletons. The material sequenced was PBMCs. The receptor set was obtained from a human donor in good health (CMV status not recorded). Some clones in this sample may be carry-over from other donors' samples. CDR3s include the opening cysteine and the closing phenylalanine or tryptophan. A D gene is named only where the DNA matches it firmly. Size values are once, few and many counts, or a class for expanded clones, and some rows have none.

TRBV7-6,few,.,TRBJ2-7,TGTGCCAGCAGCTTAGCGGGCAGGGGGGGAACCTACGAGCAGTACTTC,CASSLAGRGGTYEQYF
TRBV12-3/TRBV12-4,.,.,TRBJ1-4,TGTGCCAGCCAGGGTACTTTACGGGAAAAACTGTTTTTT,CASQGTLREKLFF
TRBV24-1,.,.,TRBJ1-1,TGTGCCACCAGTGATTCGGGACGGGGGAACACTGAAGCTTTCTTT,CATSDSGRGNTEAFF
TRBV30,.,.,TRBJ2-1,TGTGCCTGGAGGGAGACGGGAGAGCAGTTCTTC,CAWRETGEQFF
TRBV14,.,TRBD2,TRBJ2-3,TGTGCCAGCAGCCAAGATGTTGGACTAGCGGGAGGAGGTACGCAGTATTTT,CASSQDVGLAGGGTQYF
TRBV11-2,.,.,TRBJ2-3,TGTGCCAGCAGCCCATGGGGGGGGGCTACAGATACGCAGTATTTT,CASSPWGGATDTQYF
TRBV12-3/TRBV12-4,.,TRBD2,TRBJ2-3,TGTGCCAGCAGTCTCGCGGGAGTGAAGTATTTT,CASSLAGVKYF
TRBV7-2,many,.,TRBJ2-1,TGTGCCAGCAGCTTAGATTCAGCATACAATGAGCAGTTCTTC,CASSLDSAYNEQFF
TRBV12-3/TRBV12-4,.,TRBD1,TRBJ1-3,TGTGCCAGCGCCCTAACAGGGGCGAACACCATATATTTT,CASALTGANTIYF
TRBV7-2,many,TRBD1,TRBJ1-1,TGTGCCAGCAGAATCCGGGACAGGAACACTGAAGCTTTCTTT,CASRIRDRNTEAFF
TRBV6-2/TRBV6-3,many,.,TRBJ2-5,TGTGCCAGCAGTTACTCAGGGGGGGTGAAGACCCAGTACTTC,CASSYSGGVKTQYF
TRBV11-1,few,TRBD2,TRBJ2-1,TGTGCCAGCAGCGGGACTAGCGGGAGGGCGTCCGGTGAGCAGTTCTTC,CASSGTSGRASGEQFF
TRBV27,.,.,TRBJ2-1,TGTGCCAGCAGTTTACCCCGGAATTGGGATGCCTACAATGAGCAGTTCTTC,CASSLPRNWDAYNEQFF
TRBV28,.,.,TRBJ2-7,TGTGCCAGCAGTTTAGTTTTTCGAGAGCCTTCCTACGAGCAGTACTTC,CASSLVFREPSYEQYF
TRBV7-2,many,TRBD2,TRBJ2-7,TGTGCCAGCAGCCTTCAAACTAGCGGGAGAGACGAGCAGTACTTC,CASSLQTSGRDEQYF
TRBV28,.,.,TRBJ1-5,TGTGCCAGCAAGCAGACCGTTCCTAATCAGCCCCAGCATTTT,CASKQTVPNQPQHF
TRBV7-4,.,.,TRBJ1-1,TGTGCCAGCAGCGCCGCGACAGAGAACACTGAAGCTTTCTTT,CASSAATENTEAFF
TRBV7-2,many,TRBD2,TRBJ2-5,TGTGCCAGCAGTTTTACCCCTAGCGGACAAGAGACCCAGTACTTC,CASSFTPSGQETQYF
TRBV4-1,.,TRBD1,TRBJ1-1,TGCGCCAGCACAGCCCGGGACAGCCCGAACACTGAAGCTTTCTTT,CASTARDSPNTEAFF
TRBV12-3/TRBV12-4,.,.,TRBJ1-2,TGTGCCAGCAGTCCTGAGGGACGGACCTATGGCTACACCTTC,CASSPEGRTYGYTF
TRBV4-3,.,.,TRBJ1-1,TGCGCCAGCACCCCGGGGGGATTGGGAGATACTGAAGCTTTCTTT,CASTPGGLGDTEAFF
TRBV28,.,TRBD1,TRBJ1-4,TGTGCCAGCAGTACTAAACGGGACAGGGTTTTTGGACTCGATGAAAAACTGTTTTTT,CASSTKRDRVFGLDEKLFF
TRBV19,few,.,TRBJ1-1,TGTGCCAGTATCAACAGGGAAAGTACTGAAGCTTTCTTT,CASINRESTEAFF
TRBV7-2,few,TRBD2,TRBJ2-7,TGTGCCAGCAGCTCCCGATCTGGGACTAGGAACTCCTACGAGCAGTACTTC,CASSSRSGTRNSYEQYF
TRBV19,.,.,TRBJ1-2,TGTGCCACCGTGGATCCGGGTCTGGGCTATGGCTACACCTTC,CATVDPGLGYGYTF
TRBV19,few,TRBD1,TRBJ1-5,TGTGCCAGTCACTCACAGGGGGCGGCAGTTGCGCCCCAGCATTTT,CASHSQGAAVAPQHF
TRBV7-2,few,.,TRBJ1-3,TGTGCCAGCGGGGATAGGGTTCTCTCTGGAAACACCATATATTTT,CASGDRVLSGNTIYF
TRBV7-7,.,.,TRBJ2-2,TGTGCTAGCAGCTCCCAGCCTCTAGCGTTCACCGGGGAGCTGTTTTTT,CASSSQPLAFTGELFF
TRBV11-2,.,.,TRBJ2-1,TGTGCCAGCAGCCACCACAGGAGATACAATGAGCAGTTCTTC,CASSHHRRYNEQFF
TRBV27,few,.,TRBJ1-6,TGTGCCAGCAGTTCACACCGGGCTTCACCCCTCCACTTT,CASSSHRASPLHF
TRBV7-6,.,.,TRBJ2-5,TGTGCCAGCAGCCCGACCCTCCCGACTACACAAGAGACCCAGTACTTC,CASSPTLPTTQETQYF
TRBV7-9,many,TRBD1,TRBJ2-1,TGTGCCAGCAGTTCTCCGGGACAGGGTAATGAGCAGTTCTTC,CASSSPGQGNEQFF
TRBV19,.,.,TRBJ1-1,TGTGCCAGTAGTAACCCAGGAGGTGGGGCTGAAGCTTTCTTT,CASSNPGGGAEAFF
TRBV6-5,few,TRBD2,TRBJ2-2,TGTGCCAGCAGTTTAGCGGGAGGAACTGGCACCGGGGAGCTGTTTTTT,CASSLAGGTGTGELFF
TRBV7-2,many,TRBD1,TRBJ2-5,TGTGCCAGCAGCTACTCCGGGACAGGGGGCAAGGGGCCGTGGGAGACCCAGTACTTC,CASSYSGTGGKGPWETQYF
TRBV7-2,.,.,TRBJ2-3,TGTGCCAGCAGCTTAGCGGTGACTAGTAATACGCAGTATTTT,CASSLAVTSNTQYF
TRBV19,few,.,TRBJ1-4,TGTGCCAGTAGTATAGTAGAGGGGGTTGCTAATGAAAAACTGTTTTTT,CASSIVEGVANEKLFF
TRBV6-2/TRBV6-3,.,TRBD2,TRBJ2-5,TGTGCCAGCAGTTATCCGAGGACTAGCGGGAATTGGGACAAAGAGACCCAGTACTTC,CASSYPRTSGNWDKETQYF
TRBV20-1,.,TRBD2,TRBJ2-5,TGCAGTGCTAGAGGACTAGCGGGAGTACAAGAGACCCAGTACTTC,CSARGLAGVQETQYF
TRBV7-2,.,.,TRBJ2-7,TGTGCCAGCAGCTTAGGGGGGGCGGGGTTGGGCTCCTACGAGCAGTACTTC,CASSLGGAGLGSYEQYF
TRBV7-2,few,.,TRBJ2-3,TGTGCCAGCAGCCCCCATATAGATACGCAGTATTTT,CASSPHIDTQYF
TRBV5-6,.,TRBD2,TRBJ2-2,TGTGCCAGCAGCGCGACAGCGGGGGTGGCCGGGGAGCTGTTTTTT,CASSATAGVAGELFF
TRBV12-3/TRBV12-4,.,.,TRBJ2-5,TGTGCCAGCAGTTACCAGGGGCCCAAAGAGACCCAGTACTTC,CASSYQGPKETQYF
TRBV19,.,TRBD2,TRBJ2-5,TGTGCCAGTAGTATTCCTCTGGGACTAGCGGGAACGGGTTCGGAGACCCAGTACTTC,CASSIPLGLAGTGSETQYF
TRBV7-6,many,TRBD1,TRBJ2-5,TGTGCCAGCAGCGCCACGGGACAGGGGGCGCAGGAGACCCAGTACTTC,CASSATGQGAQETQYF